The clone carrying this T cell receptor (beta chain) is a singleton in its sample. On cycle 4 day 1 and cycle 7 day 1, as well as at baseline, blood was sampled. Looked up from germline, CDR1 is MNHNS and CDR2 is SASEGT. V was pared by 7 bases and J by 3 bases, with 12 bases between. This CDR3 has 13 residues. The data are from a study of OX40 agonist ivuxolimab in advanced cancers. About the study: Across the patients, intravenous ivuxolimab was delivered every 2 weeks at 0.01 to 10 mg/kg. Subjects had a mean age of 60 years, with a range of 23 to 79; 82.7% were male.

Data came from immunoSEQ multiplex PCR; TCRdb stores just in-frame clones and leaves some out. The profile covers tens of thousands of clones, with approximately 86% appearing a single time and over 5% taken by the ten largest. Sequences were derived from CD4+ or CD8+ T cells sorted from blood, sampled in a trial of the OX40 agonist ivuxolimab. The gene calls are TRBV6-1 and TRBJ1-2; D not certain. This receptor was taken from an adult with an advanced solid tumor such as melanoma, head and neck, liver or kidney cancer. The CDR3 here is CASTPQIYYGYTF. CDR3 DNA: TGTGCCAGCACCCCACAGATTTACTATGGCTACACCTTC.